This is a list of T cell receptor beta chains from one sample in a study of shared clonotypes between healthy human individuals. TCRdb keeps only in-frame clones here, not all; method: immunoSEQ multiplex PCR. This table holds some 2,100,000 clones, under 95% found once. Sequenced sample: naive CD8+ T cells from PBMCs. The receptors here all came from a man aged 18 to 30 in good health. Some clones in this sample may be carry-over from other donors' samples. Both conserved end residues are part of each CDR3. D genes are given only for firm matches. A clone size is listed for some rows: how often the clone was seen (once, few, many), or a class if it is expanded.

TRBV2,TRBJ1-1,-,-,TGTGCCAGCAGTGACGGCCTCGGCGCTTTCTTT,CASSDGLGAFF
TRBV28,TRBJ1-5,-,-,TGTGCCAGCATGGGAACGTGGGGCAATCAGCCCCAGCATTTT,CASMGTWGNQPQHF
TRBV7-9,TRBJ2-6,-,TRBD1,TGTGCCAGCAGCTCTATTCCCGGGACAGACGCCTCCGGAGCCAACGTCCTGACTTTC,CASSSIPGTDASGANVLTF
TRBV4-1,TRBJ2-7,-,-,TGCGCCAGCAGCCCCGGAGCCACAGGAATAACCTACGAGCAGTACTTC,CASSPGATGITYEQYF
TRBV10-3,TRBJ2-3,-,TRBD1,TGTGCCATCAGACCGGGACAGGCAACAGATACGCAGTATTTT,CAIRPGQATDTQYF
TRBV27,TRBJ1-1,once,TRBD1,TGTGCCAGCAGTTTTCGACAGGGAGACACTGAAGCTTTCTTT,CASSFRQGDTEAFF
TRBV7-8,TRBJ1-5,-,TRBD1,TGTGCCAGCAGCCCTCGGGACAGTAATCAGCCCCAGCATTTT,CASSPRDSNQPQHF
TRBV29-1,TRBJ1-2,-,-,TGCAGCGTTGATTCCGAGACAGGCGTCCTCCCTAACTATGGCTACACCTTC,CSVDSETGVLPNYGYTF
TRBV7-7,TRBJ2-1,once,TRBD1,TGTGCCAGCAGCTTAGGGGACAGGGGCTCCTACAATGAGCAGTTCTTC,CASSLGDRGSYNEQFF
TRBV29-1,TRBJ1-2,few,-,TGCAGCGTTGTCGGGGGGACATCCTCCCATGGCTACACCTTC,CSVVGGTSSHGYTF
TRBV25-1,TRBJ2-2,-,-,TGTGCCAGCAGTCACCGGGTAGAAAATCGTGGGCTGTTTTTT,CASSHRVENRGLFF
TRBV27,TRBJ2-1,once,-,TGTGCCAGCACCCCCGGGGGGCTTAACAATGAGCAGTTCTTC,CASTPGGLNNEQFF
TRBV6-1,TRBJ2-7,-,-,TGTGCCAGCAGTGAATGGGCGGGCGCTGCTGGCGAGCAGTACTTC,CASSEWAGAAGEQYF
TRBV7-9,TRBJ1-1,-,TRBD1,TGTGCCAGCAGCTTAGGGCGCAGGGGGCTCCTTATCGTGAACACTGAAGCTTTCTTT,CASSLGRRGLLIVNTEAFF
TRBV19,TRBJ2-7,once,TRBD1,TGTGCCAGTAGTCCTCGCTGGGGACAGGCAGTATACGAGCAGTACTTC,CASSPRWGQAVYEQYF
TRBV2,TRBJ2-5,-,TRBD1,TGTGCCAGACGGACAGGGAACCAAGAGACCCAGTACTTC,CARRTGNQETQYF
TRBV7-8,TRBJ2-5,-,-,TGTGCCAGCAGCTCCAGGACGGGAAAGGAGACCCAGTACTTC,CASSSRTGKETQYF
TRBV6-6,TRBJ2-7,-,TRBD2,TGTGCCAGTAGACTAGCGGGAGTGGTAAGGTCCTACGAGCAGTACTTC,CASRLAGVVRSYEQYF
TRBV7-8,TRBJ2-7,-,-,TGTGCCAGCAGCTTACTCCCTTTCGGAGGGGCCTACGAGCAGTACTTC,CASSLLPFGGAYEQYF
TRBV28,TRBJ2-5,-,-,TGTGCCAGCAGTTCGACTGGAGGGACCCAGTACTTC,CASSSTGGTQYF
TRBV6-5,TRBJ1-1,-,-,TGTGCCAGCAGTTCCGGTCAGGGCCTGAACACTGAAGCTTTCTTT,CASSSGQGLNTEAFF
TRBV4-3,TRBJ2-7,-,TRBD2,TGCGCCAGCAGCCATCGGACGGGAGGGGAGCAGTACTTC,CASSHRTGGEQYF
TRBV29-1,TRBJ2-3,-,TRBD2,TGCAGCGTTGAAGATCCTAGCGGGAGGGTTAGAGATACGCAGTATTTT,CSVEDPSGRVRDTQYF
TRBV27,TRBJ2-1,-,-,TGTGCCAGCAGTTTGGGTCAGCCTGGGAATGAGCAGTTCTTC,CASSLGQPGNEQFF
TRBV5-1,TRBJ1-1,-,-,TGCGCCAGCAGCTTGGGCGGGAACACTGAAGCTTTCTTT,CASSLGGNTEAFF
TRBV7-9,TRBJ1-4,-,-,TGTGCCAGCAGCTCGGCACAGGAGATGAATGAAAAACTGTTTTTT,CASSSAQEMNEKLFF
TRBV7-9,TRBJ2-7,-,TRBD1,TGTGCCAGCAGCCGGGGACAGGGGAGGTCCTACGAGCAGTACTTC,CASSRGQGRSYEQYF
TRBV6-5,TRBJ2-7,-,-,TGTGCCAGCAGGCGACAGGCAGGTTCCTACGAGCAGTACTTC,CASRRQAGSYEQYF
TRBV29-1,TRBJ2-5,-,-,TGCAGCGCCCTGTCTCAGGGATCACCTCAAGAGACCCAGTACTTC,CSALSQGSPQETQYF
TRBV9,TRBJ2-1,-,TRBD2,TGTGCCAGCAGCAAAGGGACTAGCGGGAGTACCCCTTACAATGAGCAGTTCTTC,CASSKGTSGSTPYNEQFF
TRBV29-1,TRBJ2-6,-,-,TGCAGCGTCTTCTCAGGGGACTCTGGGGCCAACGTCCTGACTTTC,CSVFSGDSGANVLTF
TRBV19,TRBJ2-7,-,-,TGTGCCAGTAGTATAGGTGCAGGGACCTCCTACGAGCAGTACTTC,CASSIGAGTSYEQYF
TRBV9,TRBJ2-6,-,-,TGTGCCAGCAGCGGGGATCCCCGGAAGGCCAACGTCCTGACTTTC,CASSGDPRKANVLTF
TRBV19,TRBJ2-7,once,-,TGTGCCAGTAGCGCCCGTCATGCCGGGAGTGACGAGCAGTACTTC,CASSARHAGSDEQYF
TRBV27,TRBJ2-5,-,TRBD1,TGTGCCAGCAAAGGGGGCGAGGAGACCCAGTACTTC,CASKGGEETQYF
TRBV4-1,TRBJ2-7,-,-,TGCGCCAGCAGCCAAGATAAGGGGGACTACGAGCAGTACTTC,CASSQDKGDYEQYF
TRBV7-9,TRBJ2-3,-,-,TGTGCCAGCAGCTTTGACAGGGAGGCTAACACAGATACGCAGTATTTT,CASSFDREANTDTQYF
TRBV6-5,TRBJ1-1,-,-,TGTGCCAGCAGTTTTACGGAGTCGAACACTGAAGCTTTCTTT,CASSFTESNTEAFF
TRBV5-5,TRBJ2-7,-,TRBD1,TGTGCCAGCAGCTTGGAGACAGGGATTGTTAACTACGTCGAGCAGTACTTC,CASSLETGIVNYVEQYF
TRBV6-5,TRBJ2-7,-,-,TGTGCCAGCAGTTACTCGACGTCTGTGGAGCAGTACTTC,CASSYSTSVEQYF
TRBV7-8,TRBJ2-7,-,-,TGTGCCAGCACCCCCTCCTCCTACGAGCAGTACTTC,CASTPSSYEQYF
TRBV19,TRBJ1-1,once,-,TGTGCCAGTAGTACCGGGACTCGGGGGACTGAAGCTTTCTTT,CASSTGTRGTEAFF